The following is a T cell receptor beta chain sequence with its context. At one end, the junction sequence differs from germline, possibly due to a read error. This entry is derived from a study of CD8+CD57+ T cells in acquired aplastic anemia. Genomic DNA, the template, was used for profiling of the TCR beta VDJ and CDR3. A single record per CDR3 protein comes from TCRdb applying MiXCR to the reads. The table records about 160,000 distinct CDR3 sequences, less than 60% of them present only once. Patients picked for sequencing had shown CD8+CD57+ cell expansion detected by flow cytometry. The sequencing sample was made of sorted CD4+, CD8+, or CD8+CD57+ T cells (not recorded which) from PBMCs. The clonotype comes from a human donor with aplastic anemia.

The CDR3 nucleotides are TGCGCCAGCATTGAGTCAAACAGGGGATCCTACGAGCAGTACTTC. Protein: CASIESNRGSYEQYF. The genes are TRBV10-2 and TRBJ2-7; TRBD1 aligns across 7 bases. There are 15 residues in the CDR3. CDR1 is WSHSY and CDR2 is SAAADI in the germline V gene.